This T cell receptor (beta chain) comes out of a study of beta chain features in type 1 diabetes. Background on the study: Summed over all samples, the examined sorted cells came to 100 million to 130 million. Study-level results: Moderate but significant shortening of TCRB CDR3s was recorded in all four CD4+ subsets from Type 1 diabetes patients.

Sequenced material consisted of expressed TCRB transcripts (all of the isolated RNA was reverse transcribed). The assay was immunoSEQ multiplex PCR, and TCRdb's table has in-frame clones only and misses some. The sample includes 640,000 or so clones, around 15% of them seen just once. The CDR3 has 13 residues. The germline CDR1 and CDR2 sequences are SEHNR and FQNEAQ (reference sequence). The V end lost 4 bases, the J end lost 6 bases, and 12 bases lay between the germline ends. This clone was picked up a small number of times. Its antigen remains unknown. Sequencing used naive CD4+ T cells from blood. The receptor was isolated from a young man with type 1 diabetes. The V call is TRBV7-9, the J call TRBJ1-2, with unresolved D. CDR3 DNA sequence: TGTGCCAGCAGCTCCAGTGACGGTAATGGCTACACCTTC. Its protein is CASSSSDGNGYTF. Drawing the rest from reference TRBV7-9 and TRBJ1-2, the complete variable domain is DTGVSQNPRHKITKRGQNVTFRCDPISEHNRLYWYRQTLGQGPEFLTYFQNEAQLEKSRLLSDRFSAERPKGSFSTLEIQRTEQGDSAMYLCASSSSDGNGYTFGSGTRLTVV.